The clone carrying this T cell receptor (beta chain) occurred many times. No antigen is known for it. The CDR3 regions of TCR beta were amplified from RNA transcripts. HTBI primers drove first-round RT-PCR of the TCR CDR3. TCRdb re-analysed the multiplex PCR reads in MiXCR, keeping a single row per CDR3 protein. The data show approximately 710,000 distinct CDR3 sequences, roughly 17% seen once. This sample is part of a study of T cells in Graves' hyperthyroidism and ophthalmopathy. General observations from the study: Researchers report that a 13 V-J model separated ophthalmopathy from stable hyperthyroidism. Most thyroid clonotypes expanded above 0.001 were also detected in blood.

V shed 2 bases, J shed 0 bases, and the junction held 7 bases outside the gene matches. The CDR3 is 17 amino acids. Germline CDR1 and CDR2: ENHRY and SYGVKD. The sequenced sample was blood. This receptor was obtained from a man aged 50-60 years with Graves' hyperthyroidism. The rearrangement joins TRBV10-3 to TRBJ1-5, with TRBD1 matching 7 bases. The DNA of the CDR3 is TGTGCCATCAGTGAGACACTTCAGGGGGGTAGCAATCAGCCCCAGCATTTT. Residues: CAISETLQGGSNQPQHF.